The 28 T cell receptor beta chains in this list originate from one sample, sequenced in a study of response to subunit inactivated influenza vaccine. TCRdb itself ran the RT-PCR reads through MiXCR, one entry per CDR3 protein. The table has about 500,000 distinct CDR3 sequences, 15% to 20% seen once. Material: CD4+ T cells sorted from PBMCs, obtained less than 30 months after vaccination. Receptor source: a man aged 45 to 70 who received an inactivated influenza vaccine.

V gene TRBV7-8 combines with J gene TRBJ2-2; possible D gene TRBD1, 6 bases. Germline lookup yields CDR1 SGHVS and CDR2 FQNEAQ. Trimming stripped 5 bases from V and 5 bases from J, with 18 bases between. The CDR3 is 16 residues long. CDR3 region: CASSMLSGHTTGELFF. CDR3 sequence (DNA): TGTGCCAGCAGCATGTTATCGGGACATACTACCGGGGAGCTGTTTTTT. The full variable domain, rest sourced from reference TRBV7-8 and TRBJ2-2, is GAGVSQSPRYKVAKRGQDVALRCDPISGHVSLFWYQQALGQGPEFLTYFQNEAQLDKSGLPSDRFFAERPEGSVSTLKIQRTQQEDSAVYLCASSMLSGHTTGELFFGEGSRLTVL.

The sample holds many counts of this clonotype. This chain uses TRBV7-8 with TRBJ2-2; 7 bases are shared with TRBD1. CDR1 is SGHVS and CDR2 is FQNEAQ in the germline V gene. The V gene end was trimmed by 5 bases and the J gene end by 6 bases; junction bases not matched to a gene: 12. This CDR3 comprises 16 residues. CDR3 nucleotide sequence: TGTGCCAGCAGCCTAGGGGACAGCTATTTACCCGGGGAGCTGTTTTTT. Protein product: CASSLGDSYLPGELFF.

This clonotype turned up a few times. J is TRBJ2-3 and V is TRBV11-2; 8 bases agree with TRBD1. Germline values: CDR1 SGHAT, CDR2 FQNNGV. The CDR3 is 14 residues long. J gave up 4 bases and V 7 bases, and 7 bases lay outside the gene matches. CDR3 sequence: CASTKGQGADTQYF. CDR3 in DNA: TGTGCCAGCACGAAAGGACAGGGCGCAGATACGCAGTATTTT. The whole variable domain, remainder taken from reference TRBV11-2 and TRBJ2-3, is EAGVAQSPRYKIIEKRQSVAFWCNPISGHATLYWYQQILGQGPKLLIQFQNNGVVDDSQLPKDRFSAERLKGVDSTLKIQPAKLEDSAVYLCASTKGQGADTQYFGPGTRLTVL.

The CDR3 sequence: CASSQQKGLNTLHF. In DNA form, the CDR3 reads TGTGCCAGCAGCCAGCAAAAGGGGTTAAACACCCTCCACTTT. This chain connects TRBV14 to TRBJ1-6; weak D call: TRBD1 (5 bases). The CDR3 spans 14 residues. Germline CDR1 and CDR2: SGHDN and FVKESK. The V end lost 3 bases, the J end lost 14 bases, and 17 bases lay between the germline ends.

This clonotype was seen more than once but under ten times. This chain uses TRBV20-1 with TRBJ2-5; TRBD2 matches 8 bases. The CDR3 length is 14 residues. The V gene's germline CDR1 is DFQATT and CDR2 SNEGSKA (reference sequence). Germline trimming cut 6 bases from V and 2 bases from J; bases unmatched to any gene: 8. The DNA for the CDR3 is TGCAGTGCCTCCCCTCGGGGGGGACAAGAGACCCAGTACTTC. It is translated as CSASPRGGQETQYF.

The V gene is TRBV20-1, the J gene TRBJ2-5; 9 nucleotides match TRBD2. V shed 6 bases, J shed 4 bases, and the junction held 12 bases outside the gene matches. CDR3 length: 15 amino acids. Germline V gene sequence: CDR1 DFQATT, CDR2 SNEGSKA (reference sequence). The DNA for the CDR3 is TGCAGTGCACCCTTGGCTAGCGGGGTCGTAGAGACCCAGTACTTC. Amino acids: CSAPLASGVVETQYF.

This clonotype was seen a few times. The rearrangement uses TRBV6-1 and TRBJ2-1; a weak D match, TRBD1 (5 bases). The V end was cut by 6 bases, the J end by 0 bases, with 9 bases between. This CDR3 comprises 14 residues. CDR1 and CDR2 from the germline V gene are MNHNS and SASEGT. The CDR3 protein is CASRTRGSYNEQFF. The CDR3, as DNA: TGTGCCAGCAGAACAAGGGGCTCCTACAATGAGCAGTTCTTC.

This clonotype has just a few counts. The rearrangement uses TRBV28 and TRBJ2-3; possible D gene TRBD2, 5 bases. Trimming pared 4 bases from V and 1 base from J, leaving 15 bases between. CDR3 length equals 16 residues. CDR1 and CDR2 (germline): MDHEN, SYDVKM. The DNA for the CDR3 is TGTGCCAGCAGTTGGGCCTCGAGGGCTGGCACAGATACGCAGTATTTT. Encoded protein: CASSWASRAGTDTQYF.

This rearrangement joins TRBV10-3 to TRBJ1-3; D not certain. Germline CDR1 and CDR2: ENHRY and SYGVKD. V shed 5 bases and J shed 0 bases, with 14 bases lying between them. This CDR3 contains 16 residues. The DNA of the CDR3 is TGTGCCATCAGTCTGTTGGGGATAAGCTCTGGAAACACCATATATTTT. This encodes CAISLLGISSGNTIYF.

This clonotype turned up a few times. The V call is TRBV6-1, the J call TRBJ2-5; D could derive from TRBD1 or TRBD2 (6 bases each). Germline V gives CDR1 MNHNS, CDR2 SASEGT. CDR3 size: 16 residues. Deletions cut 7 bases from V and 5 bases from J, with 23 bases between. CDR3 amino acids: CASKGGRWLDSETQYF. The CDR3 bases are TGTGCCAGCAAGGGGGGACGTTGGTTAGATTCGGAGACCCAGTACTTC.

The V gene is TRBV25-1, the J gene TRBJ2-7, with D possibly TRBD2 on 6 matching bases. The CDR3 extends over 13 amino acids. CDR1 and CDR2 (germline): MGHDK, SYGVNS. V lost 7 bases to trimming and J lost 1 base, with 11 bases between them. The CDR3 region has the DNA TGTGCCAGCACTACCGGGAGTTCCTACGAGCAGTACTTC. Protein: CASTTGSSYEQYF.

The chain recombines TRBV9 with TRBJ1-2; TRBD1 aligns across 10 bases. This CDR3 spans 15 amino acids. The trim removed 4 bases at V and 6 bases at J, leaving 9 bases unmatched. Germline V gene sequence: CDR1 SGDLS, CDR2 YYNGEE. CDR3 sequence (DNA): TGTGCCAGCAGCATTTCGACAGGGGGCCCAGATGGCTACACCTTC. Amino acid sequence: CASSISTGGPDGYTF.

The V and J genes are TRBV20-1 and TRBJ2-3, with 11 bases that match TRBD2. After removal of 2 bases from V and 2 bases from J, the junction contained 3 bases not matched to a gene. The CDR3 totals 15 residues. The germline V gene has CDR1 DFQATT and CDR2 SNEGSKA (reference sequence). The CDR3 DNA is TGCAGTGCTAGAAAGACTAGCGGGACCACAGATACGCAGTATTTT. Its translation: CSARKTSGTTDTQYF.

The chain recombines TRBV29-1 with TRBJ1-1; D is ambiguous. There are 14 residues in the CDR3. V was shortened by 5 bases and J by 2 bases, with 15 bases between the two germline ends. The germline V gene encodes CDR1 SQVTM and CDR2 ANQGSEA. CDR3 sequence (DNA): TGCAGCGTTCGTCGGAGCGTCTCCAACACTGAAGCTTTCTTT. Translation: CSVRRSVSNTEAFF. The full variable domain, with the rest looked up from reference TRBV29-1 and TRBJ1-1, is SAVISQKPSRDICQRGTSLTIQCQVDSQVTMMFWYRQQPGQSLTLIATANQGSEATYESGFVIDKFPISRPNLTFSTLTVSNMSPEDSSIYLCSVRRSVSNTEAFFGQGTRLTVV.

J is TRBJ1-4 and V is TRBV7-8, with D possibly TRBD1 on 5 matching bases. V was clipped by 4 bases and J by 3 bases, with 12 bases between them. The CDR3 is 15 residues long. The germline V gene has CDR1 SGHVS and CDR2 FQNEAQ. The CDR3 DNA is TGTGCCAGCAGCTGGGGGGGACGGTCTAATGAAAAACTGTTTTTT. It is translated as CASSWGGRSNEKLFF.

The rearrangement joins TRBV10-2 to TRBJ2-2, with 8 bases fitting TRBD1. The CDR3 is 14 residues long. CDR1 and CDR2 (germline): WSHSY, SAAADI. The J segment lost 5 bases and the V segment lost 6 bases, leaving 5 bases of the junction unmatched. CDR3 residues: CASRAQGATGELFF. DNA of the CDR3: TGCGCCAGCAGGGCGCAGGGGGCTACCGGGGAGCTGTTTTTT.

This clonotype has just a few counts. In DNA, the CDR3 is TGTGCCAGCAGCCAAGTGTCCCCGGACAGCTACACCTTC. This gives the protein CASSQVSPDSYTF. The rearrangement links TRBV4-2 to TRBJ1-2, with D maybe TRBD1 (5 bases). V was cut by 1 base and J by 9 bases, with 12 bases left in between. Germline CDR1 is LGHNA and CDR2 is YNFKEQ. The CDR3 contains 13 residues.

There are a few counts of this clonotype. This chain uses TRBV3-1 with TRBJ1-6, with a tentative D call TRBD1 (6 bases). From germline, CDR1 is LGHDT and CDR2 YNNKEL (reference sequence). The V and J ends lost 0 bases and 14 bases respectively, with 23 bases between them. CDR3 length: 17 amino acids. The CDR3 DNA follows: TGTGCCAGCAGCCAAGATCTTCGGGACAACAGGTTATTCACCCTCCACTTT. Translating gives CASSQDLRDNRLFTLHF.

There are a few counts of this clonotype. The chain combines TRBV11-2 with TRBJ1-4; no clear D. Trimming left V 1 base short and J 10 bases short, with 13 bases between. CDR1 and CDR2 from the germline V gene are SGHAT and FQNNGV. The CDR3 has 14 residues. The chain's CDR3 is CASSLGDAIGKLFF. The DNA of the CDR3 is TGTGCCAGCAGCTTAGGAGATGCAATTGGAAAACTGTTTTTT. Complete variable domain (other parts from reference TRBV11-2 and TRBJ1-4): EAGVAQSPRYKIIEKRQSVAFWCNPISGHATLYWYQQILGQGPKLLIQFQNNGVVDDSQLPKDRFSAERLKGVDSTLKIQPAKLEDSAVYLCASSLGDAIGKLFFGSGTQLSVL.

This clonotype has just a few counts. V gene TRBV10-3 combines with J gene TRBJ2-3, with 8 bases aligning to TRBD1. Per germline, CDR1 ENHRY and CDR2 SYGVKD. The trim removed 10 bases at V and 5 bases at J, leaving 11 bases unmatched. The CDR3 length is 14 residues. CDR3 protein: CATTYRTGQDTQYF. The CDR3 DNA reads as TGTGCCACGACCTATCGGACAGGGCAAGATACGCAGTATTTT.

There are a few counts of this clonotype. The genes are TRBV4-2 and TRBJ1-1; D not resolved. Trimming took off 1 base at V and 6 bases at J, with 18 bases between the two ends. CDR1 LGHNA and CDR2 YNFKEQ come from the germline V gene. The CDR3 has 16 amino acids. This CDR3 reads CASSQGTGSHKAEAFF. CDR3 nucleotides: TGTGCCAGCAGCCAAGGGACGGGGTCCCACAAGGCTGAAGCTTTCTTT.

The chain couples TRBV24-1 to TRBJ2-5; 12 bases align to TRBD2. The length of the CDR3 is 14 residues. Per germline, CDR1 KGHDR and CDR2 SFDVKD. V lost 10 bases to trimming and J lost 2 bases; unmatched junction nucleotides: 4. CDR3 sequence reads: CATGTSGFQETQYF. CDR3 DNA sequence: TGTGCCACAGGGACTAGCGGGTTTCAAGAGACCCAGTACTTC.

This clonotype came up a few times. The chain has TRBV9 and TRBJ2-1; D not certain. The germline V gene has CDR1 SGDLS and CDR2 YYNGEE. Between the trimmed V and J ends, which lost 3 bases and 8 bases, there was a span of 12 bases. The CDR3 runs to 13 residues. The CDR3 DNA follows: TGTGCCAGCAGCGCTCCACTTAAAGATGAGCAGTTCTTC. Translated, it gives CASSAPLKDEQFF. Based on the CDR3 plus reference TRBV9 and TRBJ2-1, the full variable domain is DSGVTQTPKHLITATGQRVTLRCSPRSGDLSVYWYQQSLDQGLQFLIQYYNGEERAKGNILERFSAQQFPDLHSELNLSSLELGDSALYFCASSAPLKDEQFFGPGTRLTVL.

This clonotype has only a few counts. V and J are TRBV30 and TRBJ1-5, with 9 positions matching TRBD1. This CDR3 contains 14 residues. Trimming cost V 5 bases and J 7 bases; bases outside gene matches: 9. CDR1 and CDR2 from the germline V gene are GTSNPN and SVGIG (reference sequence). As DNA, the CDR3 is TGTGCCTGGGGACAGGGGAATGGAGGCCAGCCCCAGCATTTT. Translated: CAWGQGNGGQPQHF.

This clonotype appeared once. This chain joins TRBV5-5 and TRBJ2-7, with TRBD1 matching 10 bases. Germline CDR1 reads SGHKS; CDR2 reads YYEKEE (reference sequence). CDR3 length: 16 amino acids. V gave up 1 base and J gave up 4 bases; unmatched junction bases: 8. The CDR3 protein is CASSLRQGARLYEQYF. The CDR3 DNA reads as TGTGCCAGCAGCTTGAGACAGGGGGCGAGGCTTTACGAGCAGTACTTC. Together with reference TRBV5-5 and TRBJ2-7, the CDR3 gives the full variable domain: DAGVTQSPTHLIKTRGQQVTLRCSPISGHKSVSWYQQVLGQGPQFIFQYYEKEERGRGNFPDRFSARQFPNYSSELNVNALLLGDSALYLCASSLRQGARLYEQYFGPGTRLTVT.

The chain combines TRBV12-3 or TRBV12-4 with TRBJ2-7; D ambiguous. Trimming stripped 2 bases from V and 2 bases from J, with 10 bases between. This CDR3 has 14 amino acids. The chain's CDR3 is CASSLQDGAYEQYF. Here the CDR3 DNA reads TGTGCCAGCAGTTTACAGGACGGAGCCTACGAGCAGTACTTC.

This clonotype was detected only a few times. The chain has TRBV28 and TRBJ1-1; 10 bases line up with TRBD1. The CDR3 runs 19 residues. Germline trimming cut 6 bases from V and 5 bases from J; bases unmatched to any gene: 21. CDR1 and CDR2 from the germline V gene are MDHEN and SYDVKM. This chain's CDR3 is CASRTVGDRGQGRKTEAFF. In DNA, the CDR3 is TGTGCCAGCAGAACGGTAGGCGACAGGGGGCAGGGGAGAAAGACTGAAGCTTTCTTT.

This clonotype was seen only a few times. The chain recombines TRBV4-1 with TRBJ2-7; TRBD1 or TRBD2 may be the D gene (6 bases each). The CDR3 has 13 residues. Germline CDR1 and CDR2: MGHRA and YSYEKL. Trimming cost V 3 bases and J 3 bases, with 9 bases left between them. This chain's CDR3 is CASSHEGGYEQYF. In DNA form, the CDR3 reads TGCGCCAGCAGCCATGAGGGGGGCTACGAGCAGTACTTC.